This T cell receptor beta chain was retrieved from a study of early T cells in non-severe SARS-CoV-2 infection. TCRdb called the 5' RACE reads again in MiXCR, with one record for every CDR3 protein. The repertoire holds approximately 28,000 distinct CDR3 sequences, with 4% to 5% as singletons. There are a few counts of this clonotype. This clonotype originated in an adult who was a healthcare worker with PCR-confirmed SARS-CoV-2 infection or an uninfected control (not recorded which). Sequences were obtained from whole blood.

This CDR3 is CASSPGALTYEQYF. In DNA form, the CDR3 reads TGTGCCAGCAGCCCGGGGGCCCTCACGTACGAGCAGTACTTC. The rearrangement joins TRBV11-2 to TRBJ2-7; D may be TRBD1 or TRBD2 (6 bases each). Germline assignment: CDR1 SGHAT and CDR2 FQNNGV. The CDR3 is 14 residues long. The ends were cut back, 5 bases at V and 4 bases at J, with 15 bases in the middle.